This paragraph reports one T cell receptor (beta chain). Its antigen is still unknown. This sample was included in a study of T-cell memory formation after mild COVID-19. Study findings and constraints: Contracting CD4+ clones were located mainly in CM and EM, and CD8+ clones in EMRA.

TCR alpha and TCR beta cDNA libraries carrying sample barcodes and UMIs were produced by 5'RACE using constant-segment primers. TCRdb processed the 5' RACE reads anew with MiXCR; each CDR3 protein has one entry. Of roughly 130,000 distinct CDR3 sequences in the sample, approximately 15% were seen once. CDR3 size: 18 residues. The ends lost 1 base at V and 5 bases at J; junction bases unmatched: 16. The germline V gene has CDR1 SGHVS and CDR2 FQNEAQ. The J gene is TRBJ1-2, the V gene TRBV7-8; the match to TRBD1 covers 7 bases. This sequence was found in an adult woman who had mild COVID-19 (a few samples of this study predate the infection). Cell type and time point are not known. The sample taken for sequencing was PBMCs or a T cell subset sorted from them (not recorded which). CDR3 residues: CASSLDVDLTGSGYGYTF. For the CDR3, the DNA is TGTGCCAGCAGCTTAGATGTAGATCTGACAGGGTCCGGATATGGCTACACCTTC.